The 14 T cell receptor beta chains presented below share a single source sample, sequenced in a study of blood T cell repertoires in COVID-19. Produced via immunoSEQ multiplex PCR; TCRdb's table is partial and in-frame only. The profile covers about 180,000 clones, with approximately 85% appearing a single time and 9.5% to 13% taken by the ten largest. Sequenced: peripheral blood. These receptors originate from a human donor with active or convalescent COVID-19. The donor label of this sample is uncertain.

The chain links TRBV7-2 to TRBJ1-3, with TRBD1 matching over 7 bases. The junction had 8 bases not matched to a gene; V was cut back by 5 bases and J by 7 bases. Germline assignment: CDR1 SGHTA and CDR2 FQGNSA. There are 14 residues in the CDR3. The DNA of the CDR3 is TGTGCCAGCAGCCCGACAGGGATAAGGAACACCATATATTTT. Residues: CASSPTGIRNTIYF.

The chain has TRBV6-5 and TRBJ1-1; 7 nucleotides match TRBD1. V shed 1 base and J 1 base; nucleotides not matched to a gene: 3. Germline assignment: CDR1 MNHEY and CDR2 SVGAGI. The CDR3 contains 15 residues. CDR3 loop: CASSYWGTANTEAFF. In DNA form, the CDR3 reads TGTGCCAGCAGTTACTGGGGGACAGCGAACACTGAAGCTTTCTTT.

The chain carries TRBV27 and TRBJ2-1; 8 nucleotides match TRBD2. CDR1 and CDR2 from the germline V gene are MNHEY and SMNVEV (reference sequence). The CDR3 consists of 15 residues. Trimming took 6 bases from V and 2 from J; bases not matched to a gene: 6. The CDR3 is CASRPGLGTYNEQFF. CDR3 in DNA: TGTGCCAGCAGACCGGGACTAGGTACCTACAATGAGCAGTTCTTC.

The genes are TRBV28 and TRBJ1-1, with D possibly TRBD1 on 6 matching bases. The CDR3 runs to 16 residues. Trimming took 8 bases from V and 0 from J, leaving 19 bases between them. Germline V gene data show CDR1 as MDHEN and CDR2 as SYDVKM. CDR3 bases: TGTGCCAGCGGACCGACGACAGGTTCTTTGAACACTGAAGCTTTCTTT. It encodes CASGPTTGSLNTEAFF.

A single count supports this clone. The chain couples TRBV2 to TRBJ2-3, with D tentatively TRBD2 (6 bases). Trimming took 8 bases from V and 0 from J, leaving 18 bases between them. This CDR3 is built from 16 residues. From germline, CDR1 is SNHLY and CDR2 FYNNEI. The CDR3 DNA is TGTGCCAGCGATAATAGCGGCAAACCTAGCACAGATACGCAGTATTTT. This gives the protein CASDNSGKPSTDTQYF. The whole variable domain, remainder taken from reference TRBV2 and TRBJ2-3, is EPEVTQTPSHQVTQMGQEVILRCVPISNHLYFYWYRQILGQKVEFLVSFYNNEISEKSEIFDDQFSVERPDGSNFTLKIRSTKLEDSAMYFCASDNSGKPSTDTQYFGPGTRLTVL.

The CDR3 DNA sequence: TGTGCCAGCAGCTTAGGGGAGGGCTACGGCTACACCTTC. Amino acids: CASSLGEGYGYTF. The chain carries TRBV7-9 and TRBJ1-2; no clear D. CDR1 is SEHNR, CDR2 FQNEAQ, per germline (reference sequence). V gave up 1 base and J gave up 8 bases, with 11 bases separating them. The length of the CDR3 is 13 residues.

The rearrangement joins TRBV25-1 to TRBJ2-2; the D gene is possibly TRBD2 (6 bases). Germline V CDR1 and CDR2: MGHDK, SYGVNS. Trimming removed 1 base from V and 6 bases from J, with 21 bases in between. This CDR3 comprises 18 residues. The CDR3 loop is CASSEFLSLSGRAGELFF. CDR3 DNA: TGTGCCAGCAGTGAATTCCTTTCGTTAAGCGGGCGGGCCGGGGAGCTGTTTTTT.

This chain uses TRBV15 with TRBJ2-1; the D gene is possibly TRBD1 (5 bases). Germline CDR1 is LNHNV and CDR2 is YYDKDF (reference sequence). The length of the CDR3 is 16 residues. The V and J ends lost 4 bases and 3 bases respectively, with 16 bases between them. For the CDR3, the DNA is TGTGCCACCAGCAAACCAGGGTTAAGGGGCTACAATGAGCAGTTCTTC. This sequence encodes CATSKPGLRGYNEQFF.

This sequence joins TRBV19 and TRBJ2-2; 13 positions agree with TRBD2. Trimming cost V 2 bases and J 6 bases; bases outside gene matches: 6. Germline loops: CDR1 LNHDA, CDR2 SQIVND (reference sequence). CDR3 length equals 17 residues. In DNA, the CDR3 is TGTGCCAGTAGTATATCACTGGGACTAGCGGGATCCGGGGAGCTGTTTTTT. Translation: CASSISLGLAGSGELFF.

The rearrangement links TRBV2 to TRBJ2-7; TRBD2 matches at 8 bases. Germline assignment: CDR1 SNHLY and CDR2 FYNNEI. The CDR3 is 14 amino acids. J was trimmed by 7 bases and V by 7 bases; bases with no gene match: 12. CDR3 in DNA: TGTGCCAGCACCAGTGGCGGGAGGCAGAGGGAGCAGTACTTC. Residues: CASTSGGRQREQYF.

The V call is TRBV5-4, the J call TRBJ2-5; TRBD2 agrees at 10 bases. Germline V lookup: CDR1 SGHNT, CDR2 YYREEE (reference sequence). The CDR3 runs to 15 residues. The junction had 3 bases not matched to a gene; V was cut back by 0 bases and J by 4 bases. The CDR3 protein is CASSLGSSGGETQYF. The CDR3 nucleotides read TGTGCCAGCAGCTTGGGCTCTAGCGGGGGAGAGACCCAGTACTTC.

The rearrangement links TRBV7-6 to TRBJ2-4; TRBD1 matches at 11 bases. V trimming: 3 bases; J trimming: 7 bases; junction bases outside the gene matches: 5. This CDR3 is 15 amino acids long. CDR1 is SGHVS, CDR2 FNYEAQ, per germline. The CDR3, as DNA: TGTGCCAGCAGCTTTGGAGGACAGGGGGCTAACATTCAGTACTTC. Protein: CASSFGGQGANIQYF.

The chain carries TRBV4-3 and TRBJ1-2; D gene uncertain. The germline V gene has CDR1 LGHNA and CDR2 YSLEER. The V end lost 0 bases, the J end lost 0 bases, and 5 bases lay between the germline ends. The CDR3 has 14 amino acids. CDR3 bases: TGCGCCAGCAGCCAAGAGGCGGCTAACTATGGCTACACCTTC. Its translation is CASSQEAANYGYTF.

The chain has TRBV5-1 and TRBJ2-7; TRBD2 agrees at 9 bases. The V segment lost 5 bases and the J segment 7 bases; nucleotides outside the gene matches: 7. CDR3 length: 13 amino acids. Germline assignment: CDR1 SGHRS and CDR2 YFSETQ. The CDR3 loop reads CASRLASGKEQYF. The CDR3 DNA sequence: TGCGCCAGCAGACTGGCTAGCGGGAAAGAGCAGTACTTC.